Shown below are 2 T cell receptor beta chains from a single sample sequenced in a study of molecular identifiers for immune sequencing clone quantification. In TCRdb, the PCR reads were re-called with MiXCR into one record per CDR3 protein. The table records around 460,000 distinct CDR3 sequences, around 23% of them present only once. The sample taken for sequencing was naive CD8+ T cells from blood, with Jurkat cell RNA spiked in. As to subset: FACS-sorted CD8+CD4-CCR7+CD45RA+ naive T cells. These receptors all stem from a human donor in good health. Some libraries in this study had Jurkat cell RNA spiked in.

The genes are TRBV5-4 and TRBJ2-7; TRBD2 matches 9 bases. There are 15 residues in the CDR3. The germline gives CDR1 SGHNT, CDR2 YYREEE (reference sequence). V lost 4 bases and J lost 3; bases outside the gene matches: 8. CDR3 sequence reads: CASSLENSGSYEQYF. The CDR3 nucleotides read TGTGCCAGCAGCCTTGAGAATAGCGGGAGCTACGAGCAGTACTTC.

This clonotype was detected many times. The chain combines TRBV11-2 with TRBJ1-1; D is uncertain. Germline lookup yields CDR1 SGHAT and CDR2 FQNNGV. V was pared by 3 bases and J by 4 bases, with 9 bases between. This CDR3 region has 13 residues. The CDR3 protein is CASSFWAGTEAFF. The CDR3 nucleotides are TGTGCCAGCAGCTTCTGGGCAGGCACTGAAGCTTTCTTT.